Listed here are 10 T cell receptor beta chains from one sample, sequenced in a study of blood T cell repertoires in COVID-19. TCRdb's table, derived via immunoSEQ multiplex PCR, lists solely in-frame clones and lacks some. The sample holds roughly 230,000 clones, more than 70% seen once. Sequencing was carried out using peripheral blood. Receptor source: a man aged 40-55 years with active or convalescent COVID-19.

V gene TRBV10-1 combines with J gene TRBJ2-2; TRBD2 aligns across 15 bases. The V and J ends lost 8 bases and 7 bases, in that order; junction bases with no gene match: 8. Germline V gives CDR1 WNHNN, CDR2 SYGVQD (reference sequence). The CDR3 length is 16 residues. The CDR3 sequence: CASRGGLAGGGGELFF. The CDR3, as DNA: TGCGCCAGCCGAGGGGGACTAGCGGGAGGAGGCGGGGAGCTGTTTTTT.

The chain joins TRBV2 to TRBJ2-3, with D perhaps matching TRBD2 (5 bases). The CDR3 contains 15 residues. Trimming cost V 0 bases and J 7 bases, with 14 bases left between them. Germline V gene data show CDR1 as SNHLY and CDR2 as FYNNEI. The CDR3 coding sequence is TGTGCCAGCAGTGAAGCGCTTGGGCTAGCTTATACGCAGTATTTT. Its translation: CASSEALGLAYTQYF.

J is TRBJ1-6 and V is TRBV7-9; D unclear. There are 15 residues in the CDR3. Germline assignment: CDR1 SEHNR and CDR2 FQNEAQ (reference sequence). Trimming took 0 bases from V and 5 from J, leaving 8 bases between them. The DNA for the CDR3 is TGTGCCAGCAGCTTAGCGTTTCAGGATAATTCACCCCTCCACTTT. This codes for CASSLAFQDNSPLHF.

This chain connects TRBV30 to TRBJ1-1; D gene uncertain. V dropped 3 bases and J dropped 2 bases, with 10 bases sitting between them. Germline V gene sequence: CDR1 GTSNPN, CDR2 SVGIG (reference sequence). This CDR3 comprises 13 residues. The CDR3 bases are TGTGCCTGGAGGCCCAGGATAAACACTGAAGCTTTCTTT. Translated, it gives CAWRPRINTEAFF.

A few counts support this clone. The chain has TRBV7-9 and TRBJ2-1; TRBD2 matches 13 bases. Per germline, CDR1 SEHNR and CDR2 FQNEAQ (reference sequence). V trimming: 5 bases; J trimming: 10 bases; junction bases outside the gene matches: 11. CDR3 length: 16 amino acids. The CDR3 nucleotides read TGTGCCAGCAGCGCTCGGACTAGCGGGAGTCTGGGGGAGCAGTTCTTC. Residues: CASSARTSGSLGEQFF. Full variable domain (remainder filled in from reference TRBV7-9 and TRBJ2-1): DTGVSQNPRHKITKRGQNVTFRCDPISEHNRLYWYRQTLGQGPEFLTYFQNEAQLEKSRLLSDRFSAERPKGSFSTLEIQRTEQGDSAMYLCASSARTSGSLGEQFFGPGTRLTVL.

The chain uses TRBV19 and TRBJ2-3, with TRBD1 identical over 8 bases. Germline values: CDR1 LNHDA, CDR2 SQIVND (reference sequence). CDR3 size: 14 residues. Germline trimming cut 7 bases from V and 1 base from J; bases unmatched to any gene: 4. DNA for the CDR3: TGTGCCAGTAAGGAGGACAGGGGCACAGATACGCAGTATTTT. The encoded protein is CASKEDRGTDTQYF.

The V call is TRBV6-5, the J call TRBJ2-7; 7 nucleotides line up with TRBD1. Germline values: CDR1 MNHEY, CDR2 SVGAGI. V shed 5 bases, J shed 6 bases, and the junction held 7 bases outside the gene matches. The CDR3 covers 13 residues. CDR3 coding DNA: TGTGCCAGCAGTCCGACAGGGTACTCCGAGCAGTACTTC. This gives the protein CASSPTGYSEQYF.

Here the CDR3 reads CASSFGQGREKLFF. The DNA for the CDR3 is TGTGCCAGCAGTTTCGGACAGGGTCGTGAAAAACTGTTTTTT. The chain employs TRBV6-5 and TRBJ1-4; 8 nucleotides match TRBD1. The CDR3 spans 14 residues. CDR1 is MNHEY, CDR2 SVGAGI, per germline. Trimming cost V 4 bases and J 7 bases; bases outside gene matches: 5.

The chain recombines TRBV29-1 with TRBJ2-2, with D maybe TRBD1 (5 bases). Germline loops: CDR1 SQVTM, CDR2 ANQGSEA. The CDR3 spans 12 residues. V lost 0 bases and J 6 bases, leaving 5 bases between the germline ends. CDR3 sequence: CSVEEGAGELFF. In DNA form, the CDR3 reads TGCAGCGTTGAAGAAGGGGCCGGGGAGCTGTTTTTT.

This clone was seen a single time. This chain uses TRBV7-9 with TRBJ1-2, with TRBD1 matching 7 bases. Germline V gene lookup returns CDR1 SEHNR and CDR2 FQNEAQ (reference sequence). CDR3 length equals 15 residues. V gave up 4 bases and J gave up 2 bases; unmatched junction bases: 7. CDR3 DNA: TGTGCCAGCAGCTCCACCGGGACAGCAAACTATGGCTACACCTTC. Residues: CASSSTGTANYGYTF. Combining the CDR3 with reference TRBV7-9 and TRBJ1-2 gives the whole variable domain DTGVSQNPRHKITKRGQNVTFRCDPISEHNRLYWYRQTLGQGPEFLTYFQNEAQLEKSRLLSDRFSAERPKGSFSTLEIQRTEQGDSAMYLCASSSTGTANYGYTFGSGTRLTVV.